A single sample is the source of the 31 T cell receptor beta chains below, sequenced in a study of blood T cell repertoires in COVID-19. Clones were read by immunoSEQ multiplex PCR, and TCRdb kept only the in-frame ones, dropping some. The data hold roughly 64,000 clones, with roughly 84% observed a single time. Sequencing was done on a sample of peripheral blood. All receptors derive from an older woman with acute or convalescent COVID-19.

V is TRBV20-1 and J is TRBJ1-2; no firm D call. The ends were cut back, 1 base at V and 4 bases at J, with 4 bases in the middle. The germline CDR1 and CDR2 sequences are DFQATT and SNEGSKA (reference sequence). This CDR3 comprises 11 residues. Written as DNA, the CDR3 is TGCAGTGCTAGAGGTATCTATGGCTACACCTTC. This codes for CSARGIYGYTF.

The CDR3 sequence: CASSRHSTSSGANVLTF. CDR3 DNA: TGTGCCAGTAGTAGACACTCCACGAGCTCTGGGGCCAACGTCCTGACTTTC. This chain joins TRBV19 and TRBJ2-6; D is unclear. The CDR3 sequence is 17 residues long. Germline V lookup: CDR1 LNHDA, CDR2 SQIVND (reference sequence). The V gene lost 4 bases and the J gene lost 0 bases, with 13 bases spanning the gap. The complete variable domain, with remaining parts taken from reference TRBV19 and TRBJ2-6, reads DGGITQSPKYLFRKEGQNVTLSCEQNLNHDAMYWYRQDPGQGLRLIYYSQIVNDFQKGDIAEGYSVSREKKESFPLTVTSAQKNPTAFYLCASSRHSTSSGANVLTFGAGSRLTVL.

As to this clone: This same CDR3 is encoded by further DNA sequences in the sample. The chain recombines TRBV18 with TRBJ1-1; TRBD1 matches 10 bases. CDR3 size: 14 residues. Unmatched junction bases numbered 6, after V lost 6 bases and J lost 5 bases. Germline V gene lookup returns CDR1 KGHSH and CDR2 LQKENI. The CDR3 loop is CASSPRTGGTEAFF. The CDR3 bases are TGTGCCAGCTCGCCTCGGACAGGGGGGACTGAAGCTTTCTTT. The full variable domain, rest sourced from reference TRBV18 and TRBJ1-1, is NAGVMQNPRHLVRRRGQEARLRCSPMKGHSHVYWYRQLPEEGLKFMVYLQKENIIDESGMPKERFSAEFPKEGPSILRIQQVVRGDSAAYFCASSPRTGGTEAFFGQGTRLTVV.

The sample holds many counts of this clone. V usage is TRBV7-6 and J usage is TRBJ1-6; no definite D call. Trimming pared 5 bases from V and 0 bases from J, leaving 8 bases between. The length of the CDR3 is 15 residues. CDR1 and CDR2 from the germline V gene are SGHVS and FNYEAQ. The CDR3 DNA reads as TGTGCCAGCAGCCGCGAAAACTCCTATAATTCACCCCTCCACTTT. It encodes CASSRENSYNSPLHF.

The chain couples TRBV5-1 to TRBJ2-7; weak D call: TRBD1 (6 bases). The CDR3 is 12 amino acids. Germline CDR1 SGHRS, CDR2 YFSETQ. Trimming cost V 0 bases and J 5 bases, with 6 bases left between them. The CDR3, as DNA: TGCGCCAGCAGCTTGGCAGGGGACGAGCAGTACTTC. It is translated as CASSLAGDEQYF.

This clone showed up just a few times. The CDR3 sequence is CAISEGQVPGNTIYF. The CDR3 coding sequence is TGTGCCATCAGTGAGGGACAGGTCCCTGGAAACACCATATATTTT. This chain connects TRBV10-3 to TRBJ1-3; 7 bases line up with TRBD1. CDR1 and CDR2 (germline): ENHRY, SYGVKD. Trimming took 2 bases from V and 2 from J; bases not matched to a gene: 3. The CDR3 sequence is 15 residues long.

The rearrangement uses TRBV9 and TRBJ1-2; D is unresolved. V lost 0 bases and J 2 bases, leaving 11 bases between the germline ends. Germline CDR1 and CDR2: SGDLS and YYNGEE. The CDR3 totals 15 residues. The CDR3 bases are TGTGCCAGCAGCGTAGCCGGGGAGGCCAACTATGGCTACACCTTC. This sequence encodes CASSVAGEANYGYTF.

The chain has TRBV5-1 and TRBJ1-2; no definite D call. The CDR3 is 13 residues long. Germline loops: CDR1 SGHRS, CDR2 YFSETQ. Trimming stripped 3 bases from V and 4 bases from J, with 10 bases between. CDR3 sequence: CASSWGSGYGYTF. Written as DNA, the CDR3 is TGCGCCAGCAGCTGGGGAAGCGGCTATGGCTACACCTTC.

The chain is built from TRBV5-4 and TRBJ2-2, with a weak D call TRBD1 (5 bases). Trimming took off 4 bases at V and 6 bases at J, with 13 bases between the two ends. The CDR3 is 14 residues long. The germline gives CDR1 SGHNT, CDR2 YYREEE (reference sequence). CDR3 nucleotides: TGTGCCAGCAGCGCCTCCAGGGCTCCCGGGGAGCTGTTTTTT. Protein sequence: CASSASRAPGELFF.

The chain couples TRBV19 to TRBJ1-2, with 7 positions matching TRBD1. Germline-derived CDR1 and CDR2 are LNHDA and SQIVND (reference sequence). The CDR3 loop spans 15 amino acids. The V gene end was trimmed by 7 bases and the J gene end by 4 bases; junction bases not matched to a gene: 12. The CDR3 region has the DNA TGTGCCAGTAACAAAAAGGAGAGGGGGCTCTATGGCTACACCTTC. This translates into CASNKKERGLYGYTF.

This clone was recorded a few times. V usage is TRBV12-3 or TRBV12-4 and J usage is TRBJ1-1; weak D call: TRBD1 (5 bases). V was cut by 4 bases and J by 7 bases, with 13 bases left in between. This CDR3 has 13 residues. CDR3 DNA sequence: TGTGCCAGCAGTTCCCCGGGACTGGGTGAAGCTTTCTTT. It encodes CASSSPGLGEAFF.

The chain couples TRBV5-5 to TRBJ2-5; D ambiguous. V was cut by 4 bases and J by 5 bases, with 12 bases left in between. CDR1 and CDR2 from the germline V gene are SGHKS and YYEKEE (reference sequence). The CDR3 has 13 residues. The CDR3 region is CASSPPMQETQYF. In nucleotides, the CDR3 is TGTGCCAGCAGCCCCCCGATGCAGGAGACCCAGTACTTC. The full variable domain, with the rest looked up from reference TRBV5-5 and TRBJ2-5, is DAGVTQSPTHLIKTRGQQVTLRCSPISGHKSVSWYQQVLGQGPQFIFQYYEKEERGRGNFPDRFSARQFPNYSSELNVNALLLGDSALYLCASSPPMQETQYFGPGTRLLVL.

The CDR3 loop reads CASSLPVTDTQYF. In DNA, the CDR3 is TGTGCCAGCAGCTTACCAGTAACAGATACGCAGTATTTT. The J gene is TRBJ2-3, the V gene TRBV11-1; no clear D gene. The CDR3 is 13 residues long. Trimming stripped 2 bases from V and 3 bases from J, with 6 bases between. Per germline, CDR1 SGHAT and CDR2 FQDESV (reference sequence).

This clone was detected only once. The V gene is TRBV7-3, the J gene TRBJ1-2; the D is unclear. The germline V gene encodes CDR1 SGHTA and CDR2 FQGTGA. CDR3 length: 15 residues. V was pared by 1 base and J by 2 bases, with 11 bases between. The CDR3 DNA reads TGTGCCAGCAGCTTAAACAGAAAGGTAAACTATGGCTACACCTTC. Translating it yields CASSLNRKVNYGYTF.

CDR3 sequence reads: CASSQGLPLGSYGYTF. CDR3 DNA: TGTGCCAGCAGCCAAGGACTACCCTTGGGGAGCTATGGCTACACCTTC. V gene TRBV3-1 (or the pseudogene TRBV3-2) combines with J gene TRBJ1-2, with D unclear. The ends were cut back, 1 base at V and 4 bases at J, with 16 bases in the middle. CDR1 and CDR2 (germline): LGHDT, YNNKEL (reference sequence). The length of the CDR3 is 16 residues.

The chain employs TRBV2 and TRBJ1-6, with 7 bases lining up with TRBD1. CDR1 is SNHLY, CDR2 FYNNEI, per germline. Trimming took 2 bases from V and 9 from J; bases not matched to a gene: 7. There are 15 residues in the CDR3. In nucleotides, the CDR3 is TGTGCCAGCAGTGAAATGGGACAGCCCAGTTCACCCCTCCACTTT. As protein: CASSEMGQPSSPLHF.

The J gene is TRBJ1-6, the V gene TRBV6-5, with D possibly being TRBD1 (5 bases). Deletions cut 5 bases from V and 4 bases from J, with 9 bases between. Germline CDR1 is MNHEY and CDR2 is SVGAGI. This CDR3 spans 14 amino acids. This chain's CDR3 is CASSPGIYNSPLHF. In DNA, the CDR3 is TGTGCCAGCAGTCCAGGGATTTATAATTCACCCCTCCACTTT.

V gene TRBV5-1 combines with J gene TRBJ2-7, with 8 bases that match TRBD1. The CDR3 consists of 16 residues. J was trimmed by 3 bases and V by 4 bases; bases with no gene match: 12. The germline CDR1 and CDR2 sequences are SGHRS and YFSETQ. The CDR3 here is CASSTGAGTGGYEQYF. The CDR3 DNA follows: TGCGCCAGCAGCACAGGGGCGGGGACAGGAGGCTACGAGCAGTACTTC.

CDR3 sequence: CSASTSSGGPYEQYF. CDR3 sequence (DNA): TGCAGTGCTAGTACCTCGAGCGGGGGGCCCTACGAGCAGTACTTC. The chain is built from TRBV20-1 and TRBJ2-7; 9 nucleotides align to TRBD2. J gave up 2 bases and V 3 bases, and 8 bases lay outside the gene matches. This CDR3 has 15 amino acids. From germline, CDR1 is DFQATT and CDR2 SNEGSKA (reference sequence).

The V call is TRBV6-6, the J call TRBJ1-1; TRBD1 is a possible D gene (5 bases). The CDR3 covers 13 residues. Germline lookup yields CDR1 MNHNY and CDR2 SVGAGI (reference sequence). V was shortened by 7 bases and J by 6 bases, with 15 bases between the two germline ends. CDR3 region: CASTISQGAEAFF. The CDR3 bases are TGTGCCAGCACCATTTCGCAGGGTGCTGAAGCTTTCTTT.

The CDR3 sequence: CASSLPGHEYNSPLHF. In nucleotides, the CDR3 is TGTGCCAGCAGCTTACCGGGACACGAATATAATTCACCCCTCCACTTT. This chain uses TRBV5-6 with TRBJ1-6; TRBD1 is a possible D gene (6 bases). CDR1 and CDR2 from the germline V gene are SGHDT and YYEEEE. This CDR3 has 16 amino acids. Trimming shortened V by 2 bases and J by 4 bases, and 13 bases separated the two germline ends.

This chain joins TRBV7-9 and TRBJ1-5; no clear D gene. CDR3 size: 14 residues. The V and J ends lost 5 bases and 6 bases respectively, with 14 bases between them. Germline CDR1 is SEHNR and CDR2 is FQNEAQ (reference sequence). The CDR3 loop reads CASSPRGVGQPQHF. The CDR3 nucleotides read TGTGCCAGCAGCCCGCGGGGTGTAGGTCAGCCCCAGCATTTT.

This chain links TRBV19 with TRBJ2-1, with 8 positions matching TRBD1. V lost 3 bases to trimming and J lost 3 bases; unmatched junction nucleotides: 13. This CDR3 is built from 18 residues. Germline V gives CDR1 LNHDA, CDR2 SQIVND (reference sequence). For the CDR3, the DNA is TGTGCCAGTAGTATGTGGGGCAACAGGGGGAGCCTCTACAATGAGCAGTTCTTC. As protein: CASSMWGNRGSLYNEQFF.

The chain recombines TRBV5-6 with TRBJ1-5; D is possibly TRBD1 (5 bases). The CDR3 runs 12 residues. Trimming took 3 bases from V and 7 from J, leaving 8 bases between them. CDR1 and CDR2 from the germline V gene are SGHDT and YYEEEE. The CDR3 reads CASSWGGQPQHF. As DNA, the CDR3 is TGTGCCAGCAGCTGGGGGGGACAGCCCCAGCATTTT.

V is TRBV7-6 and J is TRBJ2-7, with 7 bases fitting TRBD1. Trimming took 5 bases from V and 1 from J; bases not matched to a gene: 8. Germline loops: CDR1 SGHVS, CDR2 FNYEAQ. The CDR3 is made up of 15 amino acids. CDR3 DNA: TGTGCCAGCAGCCCCGGGACAGAGACTTCCTACGAGCAGTACTTC. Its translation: CASSPGTETSYEQYF.

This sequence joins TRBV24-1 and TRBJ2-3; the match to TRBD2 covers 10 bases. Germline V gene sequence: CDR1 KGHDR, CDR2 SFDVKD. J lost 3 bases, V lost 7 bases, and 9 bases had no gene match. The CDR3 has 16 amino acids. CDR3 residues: CATSAAIAGGTDTQYF. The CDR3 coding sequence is TGTGCCACCAGCGCCGCTATAGCGGGGGGAACAGATACGCAGTATTTT.

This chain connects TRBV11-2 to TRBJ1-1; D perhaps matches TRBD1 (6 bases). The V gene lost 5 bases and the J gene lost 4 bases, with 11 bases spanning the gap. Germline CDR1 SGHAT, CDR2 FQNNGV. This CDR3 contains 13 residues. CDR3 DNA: TGTGCCAGCAGCCTCGCAGGGGCCACTGAAGCTTTCTTT. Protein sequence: CASSLAGATEAFF.

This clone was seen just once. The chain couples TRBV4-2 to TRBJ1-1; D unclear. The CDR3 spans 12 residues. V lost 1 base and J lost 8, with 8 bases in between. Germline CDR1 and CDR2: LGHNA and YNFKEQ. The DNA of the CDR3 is TGTGCCAGCAGCCAAGGTTACCAGGAAGCTTTCTTT. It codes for CASSQGYQEAFF.

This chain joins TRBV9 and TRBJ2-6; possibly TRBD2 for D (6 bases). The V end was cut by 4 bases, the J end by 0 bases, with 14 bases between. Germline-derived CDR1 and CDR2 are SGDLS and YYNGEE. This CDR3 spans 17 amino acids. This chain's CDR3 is CASSLGGWNSGANVLTF. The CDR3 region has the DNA TGTGCCAGCAGCTTAGGAGGGTGGAACTCTGGGGCCAACGTCCTGACTTTC. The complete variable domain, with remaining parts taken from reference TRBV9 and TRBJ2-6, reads DSGVTQTPKHLITATGQRVTLRCSPRSGDLSVYWYQQSLDQGLQFLIQYYNGEERAKGNILERFSAQQFPDLHSELNLSSLELGDSALYFCASSLGGWNSGANVLTFGAGSRLTVL.

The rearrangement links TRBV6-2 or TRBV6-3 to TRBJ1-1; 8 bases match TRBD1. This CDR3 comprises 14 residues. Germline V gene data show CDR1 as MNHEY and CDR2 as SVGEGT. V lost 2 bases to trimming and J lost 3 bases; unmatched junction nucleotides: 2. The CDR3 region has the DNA TGTGCCAGCAGTTACCAGGGGGCAGACACTGAAGCTTTCTTT. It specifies CASSYQGADTEAFF.

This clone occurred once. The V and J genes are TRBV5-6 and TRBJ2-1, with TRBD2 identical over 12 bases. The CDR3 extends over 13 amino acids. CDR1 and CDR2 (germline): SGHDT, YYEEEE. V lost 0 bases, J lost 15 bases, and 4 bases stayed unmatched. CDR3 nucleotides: TGTGCCAGCAGCTTGGGACTAGCGGGGGCCCGGTTCTTC. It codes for CASSLGLAGARFF.